This TCR beta chain appears in the sequencing data of a study of control samples from healthy donors and cancer patients. The CDR3 consists of 14 residues. With 5 bases clipped from V and 1 base from J, the junction kept 4 bases outside the gene matches. Germline loops: CDR1 LNHDA, CDR2 SQIVND (reference sequence). Using immunoSEQ multiplex PCR, the repertoire was profiled, and TCRdb retains in-frame clones only, with some absent. The repertoire holds around 140,000 clones, with roughly 92% as singletons. The receptor was derived from a man aged 18 to 30 in good health. Sequenced: blood. The rearrangement joins TRBV19 to TRBJ2-5; 7 nucleotides line up with TRBD1. CDR3 nucleotides: TGTGCCAGTAGTCACAGGGGCGGCCAAGAGACCCAGTACTTC. Its protein product is CASSHRGGQETQYF.